The rows below give T cell receptor beta chains drawn from one sample of a study of response to subunit inactivated influenza vaccine. Each CDR3 protein gets one entry after TCRdb re-called the RT-PCR reads with MiXCR. The sample records some 160,000 distinct CDR3 sequences, about a tenth being singletons. Sequencing used non-naive T cells sorted from PBMCs, obtained 45 days after vaccination. The receptors were gathered from a man aged 50 to 59 who received an inactivated influenza vaccine. Both conserved end residues are part of each CDR3. Each record gives: clone size, V gene, J gene, CDR3 protein. The size entry is marked missing in some rows and otherwise reads once, few, many or a size class.

few	TRBV11-2	TRBJ2-3	CASSRGGGGPNTQYF
-	TRBV30	TRBJ2-1	CAWSRVLGNEQFF
few	TRBV4-2	TRBJ2-5	CASSQDRGRGGETQYF
many	TRBV7-2	TRBJ1-3	CASSLGRGRVRGNTIYF
few	TRBV15	TRBJ2-2	CATSSGQGVNTGELFF
medium-sized	TRBV28	TRBJ2-7	CASSSRYEQYF
few	TRBV2	TRBJ2-1	CASSLAGDPFF
-	TRBV6-5	TRBJ2-3	CASSVLAGNTDTQYF
-	TRBV5-6	TRBJ2-3	CASSRRDRGNTDTQYF
-	TRBV14	TRBJ1-1	CASSQQGTMNTEAFF
few	TRBV3-1	TRBJ2-5	CASSPRGGPGETQYF
few	TRBV29-1	TRBJ1-4	CSVEVEDTEKLFF
many	TRBV7-3	TRBJ2-1	CASSEADNEQFF
many	TRBV29-1	TRBJ2-1	CSVGRGPGINNEQFF
few	TRBV2	TRBJ2-7	CASSEATPYRASYEQYF
many	TRBV11-2	TRBJ2-3	CASSVIPSTDTQYF
few	TRBV29-1	TRBJ2-4	CSVGGRGDIQYF
-	TRBV28	TRBJ2-2	CASSPLTHSGSGELFF
few	TRBV10-1	TRBJ2-7	CAIQYPYEQYF
many	TRBV21-1	TRBJ2-5	CASSDPTETQYF
-	TRBV20-1	TRBJ2-1	CSARDGASSLYNEQFF
-	TRBV12-3/TRBV12-4	TRBJ1-2	CASNWGQSHYGYTF
many	TRBV5-1	TRBJ1-2	CASSLALEGSRGYTF
few	TRBV4-1	TRBJ2-1	CASSLLYLGGGGNEQFF
few	TRBV20-1	TRBJ2-7	CSARDPRQEQYF
-	TRBV5-4	TRBJ2-7	CASSRGQGLSSYEQYF